Listed below are T cell receptor beta chains from one sample, sequenced in a study of blood T cell repertoires in COVID-19. Sequencing used immunoSEQ multiplex PCR; TCRdb keeps in-frame clones, though not all of them. The sample lists about 170,000 clones, around four fifths occurring once. Sequenced sample: peripheral blood. The source of these receptors is a woman aged 70-85 years who had recovered from COVID-19. CDR3s include the opening cysteine and the closing phenylalanine or tryptophan. Fields, in order: D gene, J gene, clone size, V gene, CDR3 protein, CDR3 DNA. D genes are given only for firm matches. Some rows have no size entry. The others give once, few or many, or a class for an expanded clone.

D: TRBD1
J: TRBJ1-2
size: .
V: TRBV7-8
CDR3: CASSTGVEGYGYTF
DNA: TGTGCCAGCAGCACAGGGGTGGAAGGCTATGGCTACACCTTC

D: TRBD1
J: TRBJ2-7
size: once
V: TRBV7-9
CDR3: CASSLAAGTGVYEQYF
DNA: TGTGCCAGCAGCTTAGCCGCCGGGACAGGGGTCTACGAGCAGTACTTC

D: .
J: TRBJ1-6
size: few
V: TRBV29-1
CDR3: CSVDVWPYNSPLHF
DNA: TGCAGCGTTGATGTGTGGCCCTATAATTCACCCCTCCACTTT

D: .
J: TRBJ1-2
size: .
V: TRBV4-3
CDR3: CASSQLRGGYTF
DNA: TGCGCCAGCAGCCAACTCCGGGGTGGCTACACCTTC

D: TRBD2
J: TRBJ2-1
size: .
V: TRBV3-1/TRBV3-2
CDR3: CASRGLGTSGSINEQFF
DNA: TGTGCCAGCAGGGGGTTGGGGACTAGCGGGAGTATCAATGAGCAGTTCTTC

D: .
J: TRBJ1-1
size: .
V: TRBV6-6
CDR3: CASSPRRGGTEAFF
DNA: TGTGCCAGCAGCCCCCGTCGGGGAGGGACTGAAGCTTTCTTT

D: .
J: TRBJ1-6
size: once
V: TRBV4-1
CDR3: CASSQEANSPLHF
DNA: TGCGCCAGCAGCCAAGAGGCTAATTCACCCCTCCACTTT

D: TRBD2
J: TRBJ2-1
size: .
V: TRBV4-1
CDR3: CASSQDRASGSGWQFF
DNA: TGCGCCAGCAGCCAAGATAGGGCTAGCGGCTCGGGGTGGCAGTTCTTC

D: .
J: TRBJ2-3
size: once
V: TRBV9
CDR3: CASSPPRGGRGGDTQYF
DNA: TGTGCCAGCAGCCCACCCCGAGGGGGGAGGGGGGGAGATACGCAGTATTTT

D: .
J: TRBJ1-5
size: .
V: TRBV19
CDR3: CASSPPTGNPQHF
DNA: TGTGCCAGTAGTCCTCCGACAGGCAACCCCCAGCATTTT

D: .
J: TRBJ1-1
size: .
V: TRBV7-6
CDR3: CASSLSGGTEAFF
DNA: TGTGCCAGCAGCCTCTCGGGGGGCACTGAAGCTTTCTTT

D: .
J: TRBJ2-3
size: .
V: TRBV9
CDR3: CASSPLIGGTDTQYF
DNA: TGTGCCAGCAGCCCACTCATAGGGGGCACAGATACGCAGTATTTT

D: .
J: TRBJ1-2
size: .
V: TRBV27
CDR3: CASLGPGGGYTF
DNA: TGTGCCAGCCTGGGCCCAGGAGGAGGCTACACCTTC

D: TRBD2
J: TRBJ2-2
size: .
V: TRBV4-1
CDR3: CASSQGGWDTGELFF
DNA: TGCGCCAGCAGCCAGGGGGGGTGGGACACCGGGGAGCTGTTTTTT

D: TRBD2
J: TRBJ2-7
size: .
V: TRBV18
CDR3: CASSGGGSYEQYF
DNA: TGTGCCAGCTCGGGCGGCGGGAGCTACGAGCAGTACTTC

D: TRBD2
J: TRBJ2-7
size: .
V: TRBV6-2/TRBV6-3
CDR3: CASSYSRSGRAGASYEQYF
DNA: TGTGCCAGCAGTTACTCGAGAAGCGGGAGGGCAGGGGCCTCCTACGAGCAGTACTTC

D: .
J: TRBJ2-7
size: .
V: TRBV5-1
CDR3: CASSFSVSRSYEQYF
DNA: TGCGCCAGCAGCTTTTCGGTGTCCCGGTCCTACGAGCAGTACTTC